The sample holds one count of the clone carrying this TCR beta chain. The antigen is not known. Deletions cut 3 bases from V and 7 bases from J, with 13 bases between. CDR3 length equals 14 residues. Germline V gene sequence: CDR1 ENHRY, CDR2 SYGVKD. This specimen belongs to a study of OX40 agonist ivuxolimab in advanced cancers. Study-level background: Three patients responded partially, comprising one with hepatocellular carcinoma and two with cutaneous melanoma. Study-level results: At 0.1 to 3.0 mg/kg, clonal expansion of CD4+ and CD8+ blood T cells had occurred by week 6. Which antigen the expanded peripheral T cells recognized is unknown.

Data came from immunoSEQ multiplex PCR; TCRdb stores just in-frame clones and leaves some out. The table records just under 20,000 clones, about 87% of them present only once. Sampling of blood occurred at baseline, cycle 4 day 1, and cycle 7 day 1. The sequencing used CD4+ or CD8+ T cells sorted from blood, collected in a trial of the OX40 agonist ivuxolimab. The clonotype comes from an adult with an advanced solid tumor such as melanoma, head and neck, liver or kidney cancer. This chain uses TRBV10-3 with TRBJ2-1; the D gene is possibly TRBD1 (5 bases). The CDR3 loop reads CAISDIRGQNEQFF. As DNA, the CDR3 is TGTGCCATCAGTGATATTAGGGGCCAGAATGAGCAGTTCTTC.